A selection of T cell receptor beta chains follows, all from one sample in a study of beta chain features in type 1 diabetes. Only in-frame clones appear in the TCRdb table, and some are missing; sequencing was by immunoSEQ multiplex PCR. The sample yields roughly 300,000 clones, around 13% seen once. The sample comprised central memory CD4+ T cells from blood. These receptors were obtained from a man aged 25 to 40 in good health. Both conserved end residues are part of each CDR3. A D gene is named only where the DNA matches it firmly. Only some rows state a clone size, as once, few, many or a class for expanded clones.

>TRBJ1-1|.|TRBV11-2|.
TGTGCCAGCAGGCAATCGTTCCAGCAGGGCTCTGAAGCTTTCTTT
CASRQSFQQGSEAFF
>TRBJ2-5|.|TRBV15|.
TGTGCCACCAGCAAGGGTTCCCAAGAGACCCAGTACTTC
CATSKGSQETQYF
>TRBJ1-4|.|TRBV5-1|.
TGTGCCAGCAGCTTCGACAGCTCAAATGAAAAACTGTTTTTT
CASSFDSSNEKLFF
>TRBJ2-5|.|TRBV5-4|.
TGTGCCAGCAGCGGCGGCCAAGAGACCCAGTACTTC
CASSGGQETQYF
>TRBJ2-3|TRBD2|TRBV5-6|.
TGTGCCAGCAGCCCCGGGGGGGATACGCAGTATTTT
CASSPGGDTQYF
>TRBJ2-1|.|TRBV7-2|many
TGTGCCAGCAGCTTTAACAGAGGCTTAGACAATGAGCAGTTCTTC
CASSFNRGLDNEQFF
>TRBJ1-1|.|TRBV18|few
TGTGCCAGCTCACCAGGAGGGATAAACACTGAAGCTTTCTTT
CASSPGGINTEAFF
>TRBJ1-4|TRBD1|TRBV9|.
TGTGCCAGCAGCCCATCGACAGGGCAAGAATTTGAAAAACTGTTTTTT
CASSPSTGQEFEKLFF
>TRBJ2-3|.|TRBV19|few
TGTGCCAGTAGTATAGGAACAGGGGAGGGCACAGATACGCAGTATTTT
CASSIGTGEGTDTQYF
>TRBJ2-1|TRBD2|TRBV5-1|.
TGCGCCAGCAGCTTGGTCGTTTCCCTCGTAGCGGGGGGGAAGAACAATGAGCAGTTCTTC
CASSLVVSLVAGGKNNEQFF
>TRBJ1-4|.|TRBV10-3|.
TGTGCCATCGGGCGGGGGCAGAATGAAAAACTGTTTTTT
CAIGRGQNEKLFF
>TRBJ2-1|TRBD2|TRBV14|few
TGTGCCAGCAGCCGACTAAGCGGGAGACTGGTCAATGAGCAGTTCTTC
CASSRLSGRLVNEQFF
>TRBJ1-2|.|TRBV2|few
TGTGCCAGCAGTGAAGCGGGGAGGGGAAGCTACACCTTC
CASSEAGRGSYTF
>TRBJ2-1|.|TRBV7-2|.
TGTGCCAGCAGTAAGATCGTTGCGGCGGGCGAGCAGTTCTTC
CASSKIVAAGEQFF
>TRBJ1-5|.|TRBV7-2|few
TGTGCCAGCAGCTTTTTAGGGCAGCCCCAGCATTTT
CASSFLGQPQHF
>TRBJ1-3|.|TRBV6-4|.
TGTGCCAGCAGTGACGGACAGTACTCTGGAAACACCATATATTTT
CASSDGQYSGNTIYF
>TRBJ1-1|TRBD1|TRBV5-1|.
TGCGCCAGCAGCTTGACAGGGGGCGAAACTGAAGCTTTCTTT
CASSLTGGETEAFF
>TRBJ1-6|.|TRBV10-2|.
TGCGCCAGCATAGGGACGAACACGGTTAGTTCACCCCTCCACTTT
CASIGTNTVSSPLHF
>TRBJ2-1|.|TRBV5-4|few
TGTGCCAGCAGCTCGGCCGCGGGGGCCACCTACAATGAGCAGTTCTTC
CASSSAAGATYNEQFF
>TRBJ1-2|.|TRBV29-1|few
TGCAGCGTTGAGGGGGGTCCCTATGGCTACACCTTC
CSVEGGPYGYTF
>TRBJ2-3|TRBD2|TRBV4-3|.
TGCGCCAGCAGCCAAAGGAGCGGGGGCAGGGATACGCAGTATTTT
CASSQRSGGRDTQYF